The 25 T cell receptor beta chains below were found in one sample sequenced in a study of T-cell reconstitution after alpha-beta-depleted transplantation in children. Study-level results: After one year, T-cell counts and TCRbeta diversity mostly came from new T cells.

The antigens of these receptors remain unknown. A library of TCRbeta sequences, prepared with unique molecular identifiers, was generated. TCRdb redid the calling of the PCR reads with MiXCR, one entry per CDR3 protein. The sample consists of 250,000 to 300,000 distinct CDR3 sequences, almost 8% of them appearing once. Source: peripheral blood, taken 360 days after TCRalphabeta/CD19-depleted stem cell transplant. The origin of the receptors is a female patient aged 2-9 years who had a stem cell transplant for Fanconi anemia, so the T cells may come from the graft donor.

The V gene is TRBV7-9, the J gene TRBJ1-1, with no clear D. The germline CDR1 and CDR2 sequences are SEHNR and FQNEAQ (reference sequence). V lost 1 base to trimming and J lost 9 bases, with 6 bases between them. The CDR3 runs to 11 residues. CDR3 loop: CASSLGNKAFF. The CDR3 nucleotides are TGTGCCAGCAGCTTAGGGAATAAAGCTTTCTTT.

This clonotype was detected many times. The V call is TRBV20-1, the J call TRBJ2-1, with TRBD2 matching 13 bases. Germline V gives CDR1 DFQATT, CDR2 SNEGSKA (reference sequence). CDR3 length: 15 amino acids. V dropped 0 bases and J dropped 10; count of bases not matched to a gene: 6. In DNA form, the CDR3 reads TGCAGTGCTAGAGACGGACTAGCGGGGGCCCGAGAGCAGTTCTTC. Residues: CSARDGLAGAREQFF.

This clonotype was observed a few times. The J gene is TRBJ2-3, the V gene TRBV7-9; TRBD1 agrees at 8 bases. Germline CDR1 is SEHNR and CDR2 is FQNEAQ (reference sequence). This CDR3 spans 16 amino acids. J was trimmed by 1 base and V by 1 base; bases with no gene match: 4. CDR3 sequence reads: CASSLVVTGGTDTQYF. The CDR3 DNA is TGTGCCAGCAGCTTAGTAGTGACAGGGGGCACAGATACGCAGTATTTT.

The gene calls are TRBV6-4 and TRBJ1-1, with D possibly being TRBD1 (6 bases). CDR1 MRHNA and CDR2 SNTAGT come from the germline V gene. This CDR3 spans 14 amino acids. The CDR3 loop is CTLSRLGQHSEAFF. CDR3 in DNA: TGTACCCTCAGTCGCCTAGGACAGCACAGTGAAGCTTTCTTT.

This clonotype was detected only a few times. DNA of the CDR3: TGTGCCAGCTCACCGCCTGGGACTGGCTACACCTTC. Protein product: CASSPPGTGYTF. The chain recombines TRBV18 with TRBJ1-2; possibly TRBD1 for D (5 bases). Germline V gives CDR1 KGHSH, CDR2 LQKENI. With 3 bases removed from V and 7 bases from J, the gap between germline ends came to 9 bases. CDR3 length: 12 amino acids.

This clonotype was counted at least ten times. This chain joins TRBV9 and TRBJ2-1; 7 nucleotides line up with TRBD2. The V and J ends lost 4 bases and 6 bases, in that order; junction bases with no gene match: 10. The CDR3 totals 15 residues. Per the germline V gene, CDR1 is SGDLS and CDR2 is YYNGEE. CDR3 sequence: CASSPKLPSGNEQFF. The CDR3 nucleotides read TGTGCCAGCAGCCCAAAGCTTCCTAGCGGCAATGAGCAGTTCTTC.

This clonotype has a handful of counts. This rearrangement joins TRBV28 to TRBJ2-1; D remains unclear. Trimming cost V 3 bases and J 8 bases, with 8 bases left between them. The CDR3 contains 12 residues. Germline lookup yields CDR1 MDHEN and CDR2 SYDVKM. The CDR3 region is CASSFLIYEQFF. CDR3 sequence (DNA): TGTGCCAGCAGTTTTCTTATATATGAGCAGTTCTTC.

This clonotype was picked up many times. The chain links TRBV5-6 to TRBJ2-1; 7 bases are shared with TRBD1. The germline V gene has CDR1 SGHDT and CDR2 YYEEEE. The V segment lost 3 bases and the J segment 6 bases; nucleotides outside the gene matches: 6. The CDR3 is 14 amino acids. Here the CDR3 DNA reads TGTGCCAGCAGCTATTTGACAGGGTTCAATGAGCAGTTCTTC. Translation gives CASSYLTGFNEQFF.

This clonotype was picked up many times. The chain joins TRBV10-3 to TRBJ1-2; no clear D. Germline loops: CDR1 ENHRY, CDR2 SYGVKD. V lost 0 bases to trimming and J lost 1 base, with 6 bases between them. The CDR3 length is 14 residues. In DNA, the CDR3 is TGTGCCATCAGTGAGTCTCTCAGTAACTATGGCTACACCTTC. It yields the protein CAISESLSNYGYTF.

A few counts support this clonotype. The genes are TRBV7-8 and TRBJ1-1; 7 bases line up with TRBD1. The V gene's germline CDR1 is SGHVS and CDR2 FQNEAQ. CDR3 length: 15 amino acids. V was clipped by 2 bases and J by 1 base; unmatched bases: 4. CDR3 coding DNA: TGTGCCAGCAGCTTAATATACAGGGGGAACACTGAAGCTTTCTTT. Its protein is CASSLIYRGNTEAFF. The whole variable domain, filled in from reference TRBV7-8 and TRBJ1-1, reads GAGVSQSPRYKVAKRGQDVALRCDPISGHVSLFWYQQALGQGPEFLTYFQNEAQLDKSGLPSDRFFAERPEGSVSTLKIQRTQQEDSAVYLCASSLIYRGNTEAFFGQGTRLTVV.

Here the CDR3 reads CASSEGTSGNLYF. The CDR3 DNA is TGTGCCAGCAGTGAAGGGACTAGCGGGAATCTGTACTTC. This sequence joins TRBV6-1 and TRBJ2-7, with 12 bases identical to TRBD2. Per the germline V gene, CDR1 is MNHNS and CDR2 is SASEGT. Trimming cost V 1 base and J 12 bases; bases outside gene matches: 4. The CDR3 totals 13 residues.

The sample holds a few counts of this clonotype. The chain links TRBV11-1 to TRBJ2-6; 8 nucleotides line up with TRBD2. CDR1 and CDR2 from the germline V gene are SGHAT and FQDESV (reference sequence). V gave up 3 bases and J gave up 0 bases; unmatched junction bases: 7. The length of the CDR3 is 18 residues. The CDR3 loop is CASSFGRGVLSGANVLTF. CDR3 DNA sequence: TGTGCCAGCAGCTTCGGGCGGGGGGTTCTCTCTGGGGCCAACGTCCTGACTTTC.

This clonotype was recorded many times. The rearrangement uses TRBV29-1 and TRBJ2-3, with 9 nucleotides matching TRBD1. This CDR3 is built from 13 residues. V lost 7 bases and J lost 3; bases outside the gene matches: 5. CDR1 is SQVTM and CDR2 is ANQGSEA in the germline V gene. CDR3 coding DNA: TGCAGCGCCCGGGACAGGGTGACAGATACGCAGTATTTT. This sequence encodes CSARDRVTDTQYF.

In its sample, this clonotype was seen a few times. The rearrangement links TRBV7-8 to TRBJ2-5, with D maybe TRBD2 (6 bases). Germline V gene data show CDR1 as SGHVS and CDR2 as FQNEAQ. The V end was cut by 3 bases, the J end by 4 bases, with 18 bases between. This CDR3 is 16 amino acids long. This chain's CDR3 is CASSFRGTGLRETQYF. The CDR3 DNA reads as TGTGCCAGCAGCTTCCGCGGGACGGGGTTGAGAGAGACCCAGTACTTC.

The chain has TRBV27 and TRBJ2-3, with 10 bases matching TRBD2. The trim removed 4 bases at V and 1 base at J, leaving 17 bases unmatched. CDR3 length equals 20 residues. Germline assignment: CDR1 MNHEY and CDR2 SMNVEV (reference sequence). The CDR3 spells CASSSNPTSGERVRTDTQYF. In nucleotides, the CDR3 is TGTGCCAGCAGTTCAAATCCAACTAGCGGGGAGAGAGTTCGCACAGATACGCAGTATTTT.

This clonotype was seen at least ten times. V gene TRBV7-2 combines with J gene TRBJ2-7; no clear D. The CDR3 length is 12 residues. V dropped 1 base and J dropped 9 bases, with 10 bases sitting between them. Germline CDR1 and CDR2: SGHTA and FQGNSA. CDR3 amino acids: CASSLEVRTQYF. The CDR3 DNA sequence: TGTGCCAGCAGCTTAGAGGTCCGGACGCAGTACTTC.

This clonotype was found many times. The V gene is TRBV20-1, the J gene TRBJ2-1; the D gene is possibly TRBD1 (6 bases). V was clipped by 2 bases and J by 2 bases, with 13 bases between them. This CDR3 comprises 15 residues. Per the germline V gene, CDR1 is DFQATT and CDR2 is SNEGSKA (reference sequence). The CDR3 spells CSARTAGDPYNEQFF. Written as DNA, the CDR3 is TGCAGTGCTAGAACCGCAGGGGACCCCTACAATGAGCAGTTCTTC.

The sample holds many counts of this clonotype. The chain joins TRBV20-1 to TRBJ2-5, with 8 bases aligning to TRBD1. Germline V CDR1 and CDR2: DFQATT, SNEGSKA (reference sequence). V shed 3 bases and J 5 bases; nucleotides not matched to a gene: 8. The CDR3 length is 14 residues. The CDR3 is CSARTDREYETQYF. The CDR3 DNA reads as TGCAGTGCTAGGACGGACAGGGAGTATGAGACCCAGTACTTC.

To note about this clonotype: One end of the junction is discordant with germline, which a read error may explain. The chain employs TRBV7-2 and TRBJ2-7, with D perhaps TRBD2 (5 bases). Germline V gene lookup returns CDR1 SGHTA and CDR2 FQGNSA. The CDR3 is 15 amino acids. DNA for the CDR3: TGTGCCAGCAGCCGGGAACGCCTAAGCTCCGACGAGCAGTACTTC. Translated: CASSRERLSSDEQYF.

This clonotype occurred many times. The genes are TRBV5-1 and TRBJ2-5, with D hard to call. Germline values: CDR1 SGHRS, CDR2 YFSETQ. Trimming took off 0 bases at V and 6 bases at J, with 12 bases between the two ends. The CDR3 is 14 amino acids. CDR3 sequence reads: CASSLAGERKTQYF. DNA for the CDR3: TGCGCCAGCAGCTTGGCTGGGGAACGGAAGACCCAGTACTTC.

The rearrangement links TRBV21-1 to TRBJ2-2; TRBD1 is taken as the D call from the table, unchecked against the DNA. TRBV21-1 is assigned pseudogene status. The CDR3 is 17 amino acids. CDR3 nucleotides: TGTGCCAGCAGCAATGACGGGGGCCCGGCGAACACCGGGGAGCTGTTTTTT. Amino acids: CASSNDGGPANTGELFF.

The V and J genes are TRBV20-1 and TRBJ2-7, with 8 bases aligning to TRBD2. V was clipped by 0 bases and J by 3 bases; unmatched bases: 7. Germline CDR1 reads DFQATT; CDR2 reads SNEGSKA (reference sequence). The CDR3 consists of 15 residues. The CDR3 DNA reads as TGCAGTGCTAGAGATCTCTCGCGGGGGGACTACGAGCAGTACTTC. Amino acids: CSARDLSRGDYEQYF.

The J gene is TRBJ2-3, the V gene TRBV7-2; D may be TRBD1 (6 bases). Trimming shortened V by 3 bases and J by 2 bases, and 15 bases separated the two germline ends. Germline CDR1 SGHTA, CDR2 FQGNSA. The CDR3 extends over 16 amino acids. The CDR3 protein is CASSFSPGDLTDTQYF. The CDR3 DNA is TGTGCCAGCAGCTTTAGCCCAGGGGACCTCACAGATACGCAGTATTTT.

J is TRBJ2-7 and V is TRBV7-2; D not certain. Deletions cut 5 bases from V and 6 bases from J, with 11 bases between. Germline V lookup: CDR1 SGHTA, CDR2 FQGNSA. The CDR3 sequence is 12 residues long. The CDR3 region has the DNA TGTGCCAGCAGCCCTGGTGGGCTCGAGCAGTACTTC. Encoded protein: CASSPGGLEQYF.

This clonotype was counted at least ten times. V usage is TRBV5-1 and J usage is TRBJ2-1; maybe TRBD1 (6 bases). Germline assignment: CDR1 SGHRS and CDR2 YFSETQ. CDR3 size: 14 residues. The ends were cut back, 3 bases at V and 5 bases at J, with 12 bases in the middle. The CDR3 spells CASSSRQADNEQFF. CDR3 DNA sequence: TGCGCCAGCAGCTCTCGACAGGCGGACAATGAGCAGTTCTTC.